This passage covers 29 T cell receptor beta chains from one sample sequenced in a study of CXCR3-negative and CXCR3-positive naive CD8 T cells. UMI-tagged TRB cDNA libraries were built via 5' RACE. One entry per CDR3 protein, without DNA, is what TCRdb gives after re-calling the 5' RACE reads. This listing includes about 40,000 distinct CDR3 sequences. The sequenced sample was memory CD8+ T cells from blood. The source is a human donor in good health. Some clones in this sample may be carry-over from other donors' samples.

The chain uses TRBV7-2 and TRBJ2-1; TCRdb's D gene call, TRBD2, goes unchecked for lack of DNA. CDR3 size: 15 residues. Looked up from germline, CDR1 is SGHTA and CDR2 is FQGNSA. This CDR3 reads CASSLAGLAGDEQFF.

The CDR3 protein is CASSQDPAGARTDTQYF. J is TRBJ2-3 and V is TRBV4-3; TCRdb's D call of TRBD1 is untestable without DNA. Germline V CDR1 and CDR2: LGHNA, YSLEER. The CDR3 contains 17 residues.

The chain combines TRBV29-1 with TRBJ1-1. Germline V gene sequence: CDR1 SQVTM, CDR2 ANQGSEA. This CDR3 spans 13 amino acids. The CDR3 region is CSVVVEEITEAFF.

The rearrangement uses TRBV9 and TRBJ1-1. From germline, CDR1 is SGDLS and CDR2 YYNGEE. The CDR3 length is 13 residues. CDR3 protein: CASSVGVVGEAFF.

The V and J genes are TRBV7-8 and TRBJ2-1; TCRdb reports TRBD2, a call that lacks DNA to check it against. CDR3 length equals 16 residues. Looked up from germline, CDR1 is SGHVS and CDR2 is FQNEAQ. CDR3 residues: CGSSHRIAGGMNEQFF.

The chain is built from TRBV29-1 and TRBJ2-5; TCRdb selects TRBD1, and the lack of DNA leaves this call unchecked. This CDR3 is built from 13 residues. Per germline, CDR1 SQVTM and CDR2 ANQGSEA. The CDR3 loop is CSGRGTGLETQYF.

The gene calls are TRBV20-1 and TRBJ2-7; TCRdb indicates TRBD2, and absent DNA this call remains unverified. Germline CDR1 reads DFQATT; CDR2 reads SNEGSKA (reference sequence). The CDR3 runs to 15 residues. The CDR3 sequence: CSAAHSGGDPYEQYF.

V and J are TRBV15 and TRBJ1-2; no DNA is available, so the TRBD1 call from TCRdb remains unchecked. CDR1 and CDR2 from the germline V gene are LNHNV and YYDKDF (reference sequence). The CDR3 has 18 amino acids. The CDR3 sequence: CATSAILNPTGGDYGYTF.

V is TRBV6-5 and J is TRBJ2-5; TCRdb's D gene call, TRBD1, goes unchecked for lack of DNA. The germline V gene encodes CDR1 MNHEY and CDR2 SVGAGI. The CDR3 sequence is 12 residues long. The CDR3 region is CASSTGGETQYF.

CDR3: CASSSPEVGGGPGHTQYF. V and J are TRBV7-8 and TRBJ2-3; with no DNA, the TCRdb D assignment of TRBD1 cannot be verified. CDR1 is SGHVS and CDR2 is FQNEAQ in the germline V gene. The CDR3 extends over 18 amino acids.

The V call is TRBV7-9, the J call TRBJ2-7. The CDR3 sequence is 11 residues long. Germline V gives CDR1 SEHNR, CDR2 FQNEAQ (reference sequence). The CDR3 region is CATQGLSEQYF.

This CDR3 is CSADGQGGHTEAFF. The V gene is TRBV20-1, the J gene TRBJ1-1; TCRdb lists TRBD1, though no DNA is available to test this call. Germline V gene data show CDR1 as DFQATT and CDR2 as SNEGSKA (reference sequence). The CDR3 has 14 amino acids.

The rearrangement links TRBV7-8 to TRBJ2-7; TCRdb's D call of TRBD2 is untestable without DNA. This CDR3 has 14 residues. CDR1 and CDR2 (germline): SGHVS, FQNEAQ. The CDR3: CASSLARGGYEQYF.

The CDR3 is CASSARGDPAHLPQYF. The chain joins TRBV7-8 to TRBJ2-5; TCRdb calls TRBD1, which cannot be checked without DNA. This CDR3 has 16 residues. From germline, CDR1 is SGHVS and CDR2 FQNEAQ. Supplemented by reference TRBV7-8 and TRBJ2-5, the full variable domain reads GAGVSQSPRYKVAKRGQDVALRCDPISGHVSLFWYQQALGQGPEFLTYFQNEAQLDKSGLPSDRFFAERPEGSVSTLKIQRTQQEDSAVYLCASSARGDPAHLPQYFGPGTRLLVL.

The chain uses TRBV6-2 or TRBV6-3 and TRBJ1-2. Germline V gives CDR1 MNHEY, CDR2 SVGEGT. The CDR3 covers 13 residues. The CDR3 region is CASSYLELYGYTF.

The chain has TRBV5-6 and TRBJ1-1; TCRdb selects TRBD1, and the lack of DNA leaves this call unchecked. Germline V gives CDR1 SGHDT, CDR2 YYEEEE. CDR3 length: 15 residues. This CDR3 is CASSLVAGQAGGAFF. Drawing the rest from reference TRBV5-6 and TRBJ1-1, the complete variable domain is DAGVTQSPTHLIKTRGQQVTLRCSPKSGHDTVSWYQQALGQGPQFIFQYYEEEERQRGNFPDRFSGHQFPNYSSELNVNALLLGDSALYLCASSLVAGQAGGAFFGQGTRLTVV.

The chain links TRBV18 to TRBJ2-1; TCRdb outputs TRBD1, but without DNA this stays unchecked. The germline V gene has CDR1 KGHSH and CDR2 LQKENI. The CDR3 length is 16 residues. The CDR3 sequence: CASSPPPQGKDNEQFF.

This chain links TRBV6-2 or TRBV6-3 with TRBJ2-3; the TCRdb call, TRBD2, lacks DNA for checking. CDR3 length equals 18 residues. Germline CDR1 is MNHEY and CDR2 is SVGEGT. CDR3 loop: CASSTGSGGLWGTDTQYF.

The chain is built from TRBV7-9 and TRBJ2-1; absent DNA, TCRdb's TRBD2 call cannot be checked. The length of the CDR3 is 17 residues. The V gene's germline CDR1 is SEHNR and CDR2 FQNEAQ (reference sequence). This CDR3 reads CASRSQGSAGGNNEQFF.

The CDR3: CSAELRGVERYEQYF. The chain is built from TRBV20-1 and TRBJ2-7; TCRdb outputs TRBD1, but without DNA this stays unchecked. The V gene's germline CDR1 is DFQATT and CDR2 SNEGSKA (reference sequence). The CDR3 runs to 15 residues.

This chain's CDR3 is CSARGPNQHNQPQHF. The chain employs TRBV20-1 and TRBJ1-5. CDR3 length equals 15 residues. Germline V lookup: CDR1 DFQATT, CDR2 SNEGSKA (reference sequence).

This chain joins TRBV5-5 and TRBJ2-7. CDR3 length: 14 amino acids. Germline V gives CDR1 SGHKS, CDR2 YYEKEE (reference sequence). The CDR3 region is CASSFGDGSYEQYF.

The rearrangement joins TRBV3-1 to TRBJ2-7. The CDR3 is 13 residues long. In germline, CDR1 is LGHDT, CDR2 YNNKEL (reference sequence). CDR3 sequence: CASSQDRSYEQYF.

The chain is built from TRBV4-2 and TRBJ1-1. The CDR3 is 15 amino acids. Germline V gives CDR1 LGHNA, CDR2 YNFKEQ. The CDR3 is CASSQDLGGSTEAFF.

V usage is TRBV6-5 and J usage is TRBJ1-1; TCRdb selects TRBD1, and the lack of DNA leaves this call unchecked. The germline V gene encodes CDR1 MNHEY and CDR2 SVGAGI. The CDR3 is 13 residues long. The CDR3: CASTLSVNTEAFF.

The chain uses TRBV7-9 and TRBJ1-1. Germline CDR1 is SEHNR and CDR2 is FQNEAQ (reference sequence). The CDR3 consists of 12 residues. This chain's CDR3 is CASSLLRIEAFF.

The CDR3 sequence is CSVVKNTEAFF. The rearrangement links TRBV29-1 to TRBJ1-1. Germline CDR1 SQVTM, CDR2 ANQGSEA. There are 11 residues in the CDR3.

CDR3 in amino acids: CSARGQGAYEQYF. This chain uses TRBV20-1 with TRBJ2-7; TCRdb's assignment of TRBD1 cannot be checked, as there is no DNA. The CDR3 is made up of 13 amino acids. Germline V lookup: CDR1 DFQATT, CDR2 SNEGSKA (reference sequence).

The gene calls are TRBV3-1 and TRBJ2-7. Germline CDR1 LGHDT, CDR2 YNNKEL (reference sequence). The CDR3 runs 12 residues. The chain's CDR3 is CASSQDNHEQYF.